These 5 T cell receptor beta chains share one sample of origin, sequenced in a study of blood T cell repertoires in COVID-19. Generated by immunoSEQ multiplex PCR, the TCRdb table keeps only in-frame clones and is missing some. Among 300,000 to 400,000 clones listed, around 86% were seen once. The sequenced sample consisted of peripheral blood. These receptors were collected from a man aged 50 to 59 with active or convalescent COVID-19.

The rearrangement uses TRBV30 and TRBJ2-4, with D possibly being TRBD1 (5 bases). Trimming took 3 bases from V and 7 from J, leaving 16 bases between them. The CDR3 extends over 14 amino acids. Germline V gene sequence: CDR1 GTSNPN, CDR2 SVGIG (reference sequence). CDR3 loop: CAWSRSLDMNIQYF. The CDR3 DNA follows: TGTGCCTGGAGCAGATCCTTGGACATGAACATTCAGTACTTC.

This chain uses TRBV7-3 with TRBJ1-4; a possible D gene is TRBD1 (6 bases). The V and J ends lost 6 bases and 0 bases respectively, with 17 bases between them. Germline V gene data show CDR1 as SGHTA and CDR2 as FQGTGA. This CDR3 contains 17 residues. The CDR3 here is CASSRLRTVTTNEKLFF. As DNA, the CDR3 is TGTGCCAGCAGTAGGTTGAGGACAGTTACAACTAATGAAAAACTGTTTTTT.

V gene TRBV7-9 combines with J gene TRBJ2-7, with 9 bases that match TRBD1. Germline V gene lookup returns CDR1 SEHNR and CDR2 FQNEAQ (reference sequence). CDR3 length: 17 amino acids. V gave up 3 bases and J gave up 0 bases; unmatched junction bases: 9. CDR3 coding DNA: TGTGCCAGCAGCTTTCGCTTGGGGACAGGGCCCTCCTACGAGCAGTACTTC. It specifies CASSFRLGTGPSYEQYF.

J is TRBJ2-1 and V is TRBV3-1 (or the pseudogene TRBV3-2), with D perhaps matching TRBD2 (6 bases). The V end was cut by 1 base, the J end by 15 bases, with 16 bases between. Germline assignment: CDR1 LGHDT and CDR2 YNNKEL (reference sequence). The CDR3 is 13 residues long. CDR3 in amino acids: CASSQGTGGDLFF. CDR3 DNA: TGTGCCAGCAGCCAAGGGACCGGAGGGGACCTGTTCTTC.

The CDR3 loop reads CASTDRLGADTQYF. The CDR3 coding sequence is TGTGCCAGCACCGACCGACTAGGCGCAGATACGCAGTATTTT. The rearrangement uses TRBV13 and TRBJ2-3, with a tentative D call TRBD2 (6 bases). Trimming removed 7 bases at V and 4 bases at J, with 15 bases between. The CDR3 length is 14 residues. Germline CDR1 is PRHDT and CDR2 is FYEKMQ (reference sequence).